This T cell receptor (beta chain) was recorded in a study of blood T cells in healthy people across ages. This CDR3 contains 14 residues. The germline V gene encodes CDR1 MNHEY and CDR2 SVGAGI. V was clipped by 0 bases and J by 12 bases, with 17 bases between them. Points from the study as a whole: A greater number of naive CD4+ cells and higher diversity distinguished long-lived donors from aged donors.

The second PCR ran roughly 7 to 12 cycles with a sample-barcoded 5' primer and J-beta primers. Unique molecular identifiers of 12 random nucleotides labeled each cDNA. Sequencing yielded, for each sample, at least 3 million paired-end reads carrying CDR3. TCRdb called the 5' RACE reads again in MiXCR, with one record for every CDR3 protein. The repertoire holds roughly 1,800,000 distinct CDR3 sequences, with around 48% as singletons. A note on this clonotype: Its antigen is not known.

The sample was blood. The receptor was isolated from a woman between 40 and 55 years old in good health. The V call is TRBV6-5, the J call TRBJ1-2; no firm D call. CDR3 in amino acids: CASSYSRLSKGNTF. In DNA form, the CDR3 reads TGTGCCAGCAGTTACTCCCGGCTCTCTAAGGGCAACACCTTC.